These T cell receptor beta chains were read from a single sample in a study of cytomegalovirus exposure and HLA in healthy donors. Data came from immunoSEQ multiplex PCR; TCRdb stores just in-frame clones and leaves some out. The repertoire has about 200,000 clones, 70% to 80% of them found once; the top ten carry nearly 0.4%. Source material: PBMCs. All receptors come from a male donor in good health and CMV-seropositive. Both conserved end residues are trimmed from each CDR3. The D gene is left open where the match is weak. Expanded clones are given a class, and other clones once, few, many or no size at all.

d_gene,abundance,v_gene,CDR3aa
-,-,TRBV7-3,ASSLTQNYEQY
-,few,TRBV28,ASGANQIGSSYEQY
TRBD1,few,TRBV2,ASSAGTGVMQY
TRBD2,-,TRBV6-5,ASSYSGGGGYNEQF
TRBD2,once,TRBV5-1,ASSLATGLEITDAQY
TRBD1,-,TRBV15,ATSRDLGQDRENQPQH
TRBD2,-,TRBV12-5,ASGLEAGNNEQF
-,-,TRBV7-2,ASSFSINEQF
-,once,TRBV21-1,ASLSWGGAQH
TRBD2,-,TRBV6-1,AISGIAGARTDTQY
-,-,TRBV5-1,ASSLVLNTGELF
TRBD1,-,TRBV6-1,ASRTGYETQY
-,-,TRBV9,ASSVEVRDYGYT
-,-,TRBV10-1,ASRGGETQY
TRBD1,-,TRBV12-5,ASGLNTGQGRPEAF
-,-,TRBV4-3,ASSQTANTEAF
-,-,TRBV5-4,ASSLQRMNTEAF
TRBD1,once,TRBV5-1,ASSFGTGVYNEQF
-,-,TRBV6-5,ASSYSFRGLYGYT
TRBD1,-,TRBV4-2,ASSPDREADGYT
TRBD1,-,TRBV29-1,SVDGGQGLGETQY
TRBD2,-,TRBV7-2,ASSLGGASGGANTGELF
-,-,TRBV5-1,ASSLVGSWGETQY
-,once,TRBV2,VTSMTLGYGNTIY
-,-,TRBV27,ASNVRQLYNSPLH
-,few,TRBV12-5,ASGPREHPY
TRBD2,-,TRBV9,ASSVEGLADGGAKNIQY
-,-,TRBV12-5,ASGSYGGEGYT